The entry that follows covers one T cell receptor beta chain sequence. This entry belongs to a study of blood T cell repertoires in COVID-19. The wider study: The origin of the acute and convalescent COVID-19 samples was the United States, Italy and Spain.

The J segment lost 2 bases and the V segment lost 3 bases, leaving 5 bases of the junction unmatched. Germline lookup yields CDR1 MRHNA and CDR2 SNTAGT. The CDR3 has 15 residues. Profiling relied on immunoSEQ multiplex PCR, and the TCRdb table lists in-frame clones only, not all of them. The data show a few hundred thousand clones, about 86% seen once. Participants came from fewer than 25 US areas, aged roughly 18 to 95 years. The sequence derives from a woman aged 45-59 years with acute COVID-19. The sample consisted of PBMCs or T cells enriched from blood (not recorded which). The chain employs TRBV6-4 and TRBJ2-3; 7 bases fit TRBD2. In DNA, the CDR3 is TGTGCCAGCAGTGAGGCGGGAGTAAACACAGATACGCAGTATTTT. Its protein is CASSEAGVNTDTQYF.